This entry lists 26 T cell receptor beta chains sequenced from one sample in a study of T cell repertoires in cytomegalovirus infection (dated by TCRdb to the late 2010s). Interpreted using the paper, the treatment or condition label stands for: in vitro stimulation with specific CMV peptide epitopes to enrich CMV-specific T cells. Their specific antigens are unknown. Sequencer: Illumina HiSeq 1500. TCRdb itself trimmed the public reads at Q25 with fastp, ran MiXCR and retained productive beta chains. Every entry covers one CDR3 protein and lists the most common genes and DNA from its rows. This sample has approximately 1,000,000 distinct CDR3 sequences in its table, and approximately 33% of those were observed once. Around an eighth of the sample goes to the ten largest clones. The sequencing used cultured CD8+ T cells from PBMCs, collected from culture after CMV antigen stimulation. These TCRs come from a human donor in good health (CMV status not recorded). Some clones in this sample may be carry-over from other donors' samples.

This clonotype has only a few counts. The chain carries TRBV25-1 and TRBJ2-2; 9 bases map to TRBD1. Germline V lookup: CDR1 MGHDK, CDR2 SYGVNS. The length of the CDR3 is 14 residues. After removal of 4 bases from V and 7 bases from J, the junction contained 4 bases not matched to a gene. The CDR3 loop reads CASSGTGEDGELFF. CDR3 DNA sequence: TGTGCCAGCAGTGGGACAGGGGAGGACGGGGAGCTGTTTTTT.

V and J are TRBV27 and TRBJ1-5, with a possible D match to TRBD1 (6 bases). Germline values: CDR1 MNHEY, CDR2 SMNVEV (reference sequence). V dropped 2 bases and J dropped 7 bases, with 12 bases sitting between them. There are 14 residues in the CDR3. CDR3 sequence (DNA): TGTGCCAGCAGTTTAAGAGGGGGAGTACAGCCCCAGCATTTT. This gives the protein CASSLRGGVQPQHF.

This clonotype was picked up many times. The chain recombines TRBV7-8 with TRBJ2-3; no clear D. V lost 2 bases to trimming and J lost 5 bases, with 8 bases between them. The CDR3 is 13 residues long. Germline V gene lookup returns CDR1 SGHVS and CDR2 FQNEAQ. CDR3 residues: CASSLYLVDTQYF. The CDR3 bases are TGTGCCAGCAGCTTATACTTGGTAGATACGCAGTATTTT.

The gene calls are TRBV5-6 and TRBJ2-5, with no clear D. The V and J ends lost 2 bases and 10 bases respectively, with 15 bases between them. This CDR3 has 13 amino acids. In germline, CDR1 is SGHDT, CDR2 YYEEEE. The CDR3 is CASSFGVGYIQYF. The DNA for the CDR3 is TGTGCCAGCAGCTTTGGAGTAGGTTACATCCAGTACTTC.

The chain links TRBV28 to TRBJ2-3, with 13 bases identical to TRBD2. This CDR3 has 18 amino acids. V lost 6 bases and J lost 0; bases outside the gene matches: 9. CDR1 and CDR2 (germline): MDHEN, SYDVKM. The DNA of the CDR3 is TGTGCCAGCAGCTACGGGACTAGCGGGGTTCCTAGCACAGATACGCAGTATTTT. This sequence encodes CASSYGTSGVPSTDTQYF.

Only a few counts were recorded for this clonotype. CDR3 in DNA: TGTGCCAGCAGCTTATATTTGGGAATGGACCAGCATTTT. It is translated as CASSLYLGMDQHF. The rearrangement uses TRBV7-2 and TRBJ1-5; D is unclear. The CDR3 sequence is 13 residues long. V was trimmed by 2 bases and J by 12 bases, leaving 14 bases between them. CDR1 is SGHTA, CDR2 FQGNSA, per germline.

The chain couples TRBV27 to TRBJ1-5; D ambiguous. The germline CDR1 and CDR2 sequences are MNHEY and SMNVEV (reference sequence). V shed 6 bases and J shed 3 bases, with 15 bases lying between them. The CDR3 runs 15 residues. This CDR3 reads CASRSRGPLNQPQHF. DNA of the CDR3: TGTGCCAGCAGGTCTCGCGGGCCACTCAATCAGCCCCAGCATTTT.

CDR3 loop: CASSPDPGSYEQYV. The CDR3 DNA sequence: TGTGCCAGCAGCCCGGACCCTGGATCTTACGAGCAGTACGTC. This chain connects TRBV27 to TRBJ2-7; D gene unclear. V lost 6 bases to trimming and J lost 4 bases, with 16 bases between them. This CDR3 region has 14 residues. CDR1 is MNHEY, CDR2 SMNVEV, per germline (reference sequence).

The chain recombines TRBV2 with TRBJ1-1; perhaps TRBD1 as D (6 bases). The CDR3 is 14 residues long. The V gene lost 8 bases and the J gene lost 6 bases, with 19 bases spanning the gap. Germline values: CDR1 SNHLY, CDR2 FYNNEI. The CDR3 protein is CASPRGTGGAEAFF. CDR3 sequence (DNA): TGTGCCAGCCCTCGGGGGACGGGGGGCGCTGAAGCTTTCTTT.

This clonotype showed up many times. The chain uses TRBV27 and TRBJ2-4, with 9 bases matching TRBD1. Germline CDR1 is MNHEY and CDR2 is SMNVEV (reference sequence). Trimming took 6 bases from V and 3 from J; bases not matched to a gene: 3. There are 14 residues in the CDR3. The CDR3 DNA reads TGTGCCAGCAGCCTGACAGGGGGCAAAAACATTCAGTACTTC. This gives the protein CASSLTGGKNIQYF.

This clonotype has a count of ten or more. The rearrangement joins TRBV7-6 to TRBJ2-3; D is tentatively TRBD1 or TRBD2 (5 bases each). This CDR3 is built from 14 residues. The ends were cut back, 8 bases at V and 4 bases at J, with 16 bases in the middle. Germline V gene data show CDR1 as SGHVS and CDR2 as FNYEAQ. The CDR3 sequence is CASSLGVGADTQYF. CDR3 DNA sequence: TGTGCCAGCTCCTTGGGGGTCGGGGCAGATACGCAGTATTTT.

The rearrangement uses TRBV6-2 or TRBV6-3 and TRBJ2-3; perhaps D is TRBD1 or TRBD2 (5 bases each). The CDR3 sequence is 16 residues long. The germline V gene encodes CDR1 MNHEY and CDR2 SVGEGT. Trimming took off 4 bases at V and 2 bases at J, with 16 bases between the two ends. This CDR3 is CASSFIRDPHTDTQYF. CDR3 DNA sequence: TGTGCCAGCAGTTTCATCCGGGACCCCCACACAGATACGCAGTATTTT.

The V and J genes are TRBV9 and TRBJ2-5, with D unresolved. The CDR3 is made up of 15 amino acids. V gave up 4 bases and J gave up 4 bases, with 17 bases separating them. Germline V gene lookup returns CDR1 SGDLS and CDR2 YYNGEE. The CDR3 DNA follows: TGTGCCAGCAGCCCCGGGTTGAGAGGCCGAGAGACCCAGTACTTC. It encodes CASSPGLRGRETQYF.

This clonotype has only a few counts. J is TRBJ2-1 and V is TRBV4-1; unclear D gene. V was shortened by 2 bases and J by 4 bases, with 6 bases between the two germline ends. The CDR3 is 13 residues long. The germline V gene has CDR1 MGHRA and CDR2 YSYEKL. The DNA for the CDR3 is TGCGCCAGCAGCCAATCTGTGTACAATGAGCAGTTCTTC. Encoded protein: CASSQSVYNEQFF.

On this clonotype: Just one base apart from a much larger clone, this may be a read error. This chain uses TRBV7-9 with TRBJ2-1, with D maybe TRBD2 (6 bases). The germline V and J ends were trimmed by 5 bases and 7 bases, with 24 bases remaining between them. Germline CDR1 is SEHNR and CDR2 is FQNEAQ (reference sequence). CDR3 length: 17 amino acids. The CDR3 loop reads CASSPTAGLAEGNEQFF. The CDR3 nucleotides read TGTGCCAGCAGCCCCACCGCGGGGTTAGCGGAGGGGAATGAGCAGTTCTTC.

This clonotype was seen repeatedly, ten times or more. This rearrangement joins TRBV7-2 to TRBJ1-2; D is undetermined. Germline CDR1 reads SGHTA; CDR2 reads FQGNSA. This CDR3 region has 14 residues. V lost 1 base and J 2 bases, leaving 8 bases between the germline ends. CDR3 bases: TGTGCCAGCAGCTTAGAAACGGGAAACTATGGCTACACCTTC. Translated, it gives CASSLETGNYGYTF.

The CDR3 protein is CASSWGATEAFF. CDR3 DNA sequence: TGTGCCAGTAGTTGGGGTGCCACTGAAGCTTTCTTT. This rearrangement joins TRBV19 to TRBJ1-1; D is undetermined. This CDR3 is built from 12 residues. CDR1 and CDR2 from the germline V gene are LNHDA and SQIVND (reference sequence). V was pared by 5 bases and J by 4 bases, with 8 bases between.

This clonotype was recorded a few times. The rearrangement uses TRBV4-1 and TRBJ1-6; D is uncertain. CDR1 is MGHRA and CDR2 is YSYEKL in the germline V gene. V lost 4 bases and J lost 7, with 8 bases in between. There are 13 residues in the CDR3. CDR3 region: CASSPVANSPLHF. Here the CDR3 DNA reads TGCGCCAGCAGCCCGGTTGCCAATTCACCCCTCCACTTT.

The chain is built from TRBV7-2 and TRBJ2-2, with 9 bases aligning to TRBD1. CDR3 size: 14 residues. Losses at the gene ends were 5 bases for V and 7 bases for J; bases not matched to a gene: 5. Germline CDR1 reads SGHTA; CDR2 reads FQGNSA. In DNA, the CDR3 is TGTGCCAGCAGCCCACAGGGGGCGGTCGGGGAGCTGTTTTTT. Translating it yields CASSPQGAVGELFF.

V usage is TRBV6-2 or TRBV6-3 and J usage is TRBJ2-3; 7 bases are shared with TRBD1. The V and J ends lost 2 bases and 0 bases, in that order; junction bases with no gene match: 11. CDR1 MNHEY and CDR2 SVGEGT come from the germline V gene. The CDR3 runs 18 residues. CDR3 sequence reads: CASSYARDRDFSTDTQYF. CDR3 nucleotides: TGTGCCAGCAGTTACGCCCGGGACAGAGATTTTAGCACAGATACGCAGTATTTT.

For this clonotype: This may arise from a read error, as a much more abundant clone is one base away. V usage is TRBV7-2 and J usage is TRBJ2-6; 9 nucleotides align to TRBD1. Germline V gene data show CDR1 as SGHTA and CDR2 as FQGNSA. CDR3 length equals 15 residues. CDR3 residues: CVSSWDRAGANVLTF. The DNA of the CDR3 is TGTGTCAGCAGCTGGGACAGGGCTGGGGCCAACGTCCTGACTTTC.

This rearrangement joins TRBV6-4 to TRBJ1-3, with no clear D. The V end was cut by 3 bases, the J end by 6 bases, with 9 bases between. Germline V gene data show CDR1 as MRHNA and CDR2 as SNTAGT. CDR3 length: 13 amino acids. The CDR3 spells CASSESNTNTIYF. CDR3 in DNA: TGTGCCAGCAGTGAAAGTAATACAAACACCATATATTTT.

This clonotype was counted at least ten times. The rearrangement links TRBV7-8 to TRBJ2-1; the match to TRBD2 covers 9 bases. CDR1 is SGHVS and CDR2 is FQNEAQ in the germline V gene. The CDR3 consists of 17 residues. Unmatched junction bases numbered 10, after V lost 3 bases and J lost 4 bases. The CDR3 nucleotides are TGTGCCAGCAGCTTTTCGAGCGGGGGGAACCATTACAATGAGCAGTTCTTC. The encoded protein is CASSFSSGGNHYNEQFF.

This clonotype was seen only a few times. The chain carries TRBV13 and TRBJ1-2, with D tentatively TRBD1 (5 bases). Germline values: CDR1 PRHDT, CDR2 FYEKMQ (reference sequence). This CDR3 region has 14 residues. The V end was cut by 1 base, the J end by 0 bases, with 6 bases between. CDR3 sequence: CASSLVRANYGYTF. CDR3 sequence (DNA): TGTGCCAGCAGCTTAGTCAGGGCTAACTATGGCTACACCTTC. Variable domain in full (rest from reference TRBV13 and TRBJ1-2): AAGVIQSPRHLIKEKRETATLKCYPIPRHDTVYWYQQGPGQDPQFLISFYEKMQSDKGSIPDRFSAQQFSDYHSELNMSSLELGDSALYFCASSLVRANYGYTFGSGTRLTVV.

This clonotype has more than one count but fewer than ten. CDR3 coding DNA: TGCGCCAGCAGCCACCCTACGGACAGGGGGCACTACAATGAGCAGTTCTTC. Amino acids: CASSHPTDRGHYNEQFF. The J gene is TRBJ2-1, the V gene TRBV4-3; 11 bases agree with TRBD1. Trimming took 3 bases from V and 3 from J; bases not matched to a gene: 7. Germline V gene data show CDR1 as LGHNA and CDR2 as YSLEER. This CDR3 is 17 amino acids long.

This clonotype was seen only a few times. This chain uses TRBV20-1 with TRBJ2-3; 9 bases match TRBD2. The V segment lost 2 bases and the J segment 4 bases; nucleotides outside the gene matches: 10. This CDR3 comprises 16 residues. Per germline, CDR1 DFQATT and CDR2 SNEGSKA (reference sequence). CDR3 bases: TGCAGTGCTAGAATAATAGGCGGGGGGGCCGCAGATACGCAGTATTTT. Its translation is CSARIIGGGAADTQYF.